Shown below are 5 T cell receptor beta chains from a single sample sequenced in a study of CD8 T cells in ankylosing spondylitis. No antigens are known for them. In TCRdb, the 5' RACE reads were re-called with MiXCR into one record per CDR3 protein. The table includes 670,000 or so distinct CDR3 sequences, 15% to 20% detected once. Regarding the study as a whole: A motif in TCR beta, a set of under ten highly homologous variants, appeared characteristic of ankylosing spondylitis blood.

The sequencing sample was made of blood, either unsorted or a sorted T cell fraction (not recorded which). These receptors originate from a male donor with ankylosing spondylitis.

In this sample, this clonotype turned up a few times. The CDR3 DNA sequence: TGCAGTGCTAGAGGTTCGCCGGGGACAGGGTCCTACGAGCAGTACTTC. Residues: CSARGSPGTGSYEQYF. The chain combines TRBV20-1 with TRBJ2-7, with 9 bases matching TRBD1. V lost 1 base and J lost 1; bases outside the gene matches: 8. Germline V gene lookup returns CDR1 DFQATT and CDR2 SNEGSKA (reference sequence). The CDR3 covers 16 residues.

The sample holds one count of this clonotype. This CDR3 reads CASSEVGSQGYEQYF. CDR3 DNA sequence: TGTGCCAGCAGTGAAGTCGGGTCACAGGGCTACGAGCAGTACTTC. The rearrangement joins TRBV6-1 to TRBJ2-7; D perhaps matches TRBD1 (6 bases). Germline V lookup: CDR1 MNHNS, CDR2 SASEGT. This CDR3 comprises 15 residues. Trimming took off 1 base at V and 3 bases at J, with 13 bases between the two ends.

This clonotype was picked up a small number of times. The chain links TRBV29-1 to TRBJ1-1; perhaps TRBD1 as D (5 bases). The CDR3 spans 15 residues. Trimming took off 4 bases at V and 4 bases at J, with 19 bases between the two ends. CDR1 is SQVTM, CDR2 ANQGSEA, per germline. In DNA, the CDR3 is TGCAGCGTTGCCCGCTCGCAGGGTTTGCGCACTGAAGCTTTCTTT. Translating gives CSVARSQGLRTEAFF.

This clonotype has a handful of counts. In DNA, the CDR3 is TGTGCCAGCAGCTTCCAATCTGGAAACACCATATATTTT. This codes for CASSFQSGNTIYF. V is TRBV7-9 and J is TRBJ1-3, with no clear D. CDR1 is SEHNR and CDR2 is FQNEAQ in the germline V gene (reference sequence). The CDR3 contains 13 residues. The V end lost 3 bases, the J end lost 1 base, and 4 bases lay between the germline ends.

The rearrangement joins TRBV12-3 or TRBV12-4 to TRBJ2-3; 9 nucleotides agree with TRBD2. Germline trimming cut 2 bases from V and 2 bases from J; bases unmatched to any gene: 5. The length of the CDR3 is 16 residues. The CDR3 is CASSLSGGLYTDTQYF. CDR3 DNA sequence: TGTGCCAGCAGTTTAAGCGGGGGGTTATACACAGATACGCAGTATTTT.